The present T cell receptor beta chain was sequenced within a study of Tregs in tolerant kidney transplant recipients. Whole-study findings and limits: The small number of patients limits these findings pending further validation. No direct test of biological reproducibility was done here. Activated donor B cell expansion appeared to reveal the most relevant donor-specific TCRbeta repertoire.

Produced via immunoSEQ multiplex PCR; TCRdb's table is partial and in-frame only. The sample has about 240,000 clones; 80% to 85% are singletons. As regards this clone: The antigen is undetermined. In the same sample, other DNA sequences code for this CDR3.

Unstimulated Tregs (CD4+CD25+CD127-) and CD4+CD25- non-Tregs were sorted from PBMCs. Germline V gene data show CDR1 as SGHRS and CDR2 as YFSETQ. J gave up 5 bases and V 3 bases, and 2 bases lay outside the gene matches. The CDR3 runs to 14 residues. The rearrangement links TRBV5-1 to TRBJ2-2, with 9 nucleotides matching TRBD1. Source material: CD4+ T cells from blood. The TCR comes from a human donor in good health. CDR3 DNA sequence: TGCGCCAGCAGCTGGGGACAGGGAACCGGGGAGCTGTTTTTT. Its protein product is CASSWGQGTGELFF.